Sequencing of this T cell receptor beta chain was carried out in a study of blood T cell repertoires in COVID-19. The wider study: Donors in the United States, Italy and Spain gave samples during acute or convalescent COVID-19. From T cells, B-cell-depleted T cells, or PBMCs came the material, which was cDNA or gDNA.

The germline V gene encodes CDR1 SGHRS and CDR2 YFSETQ. The V gene lost 2 bases and the J gene lost 4 bases, with 27 bases spanning the gap. The CDR3 loop spans 19 amino acids. In the authors' workflow: Reference gene primer amplification gave nucleated cell count estimates. TCRdb keeps only in-frame clones here, not all; method: immunoSEQ multiplex PCR. V and J calls and clone size are given by that table; D and trimming were obtained from the DNA. The sample shows about 72,000 clones, more than 75% of them seen only once. The TCR originated in a man aged 70-80 years with active or convalescent COVID-19. The chain couples TRBV5-1 to TRBJ1-2; D is possibly TRBD1 (6 bases). Sequenced: peripheral blood. CDR3 amino acids: CASSLQGGDITATGYGYTF. The DNA of the CDR3 is TGCGCCAGCAGCTTACAAGGGGGTGATATAACTGCGACGGGCTATGGCTACACCTTC. Variable domain in full (rest from reference TRBV5-1 and TRBJ1-2): KAGVTQTPRYLIKTRGQQVTLSCSPISGHRSVSWYQQTPGQGLQFLFEYFSETQRNKGNFPGRFSGRQFSNSRSEMNVSTLELGDSALYLCASSLQGGDITATGYGYTFGSGTRLTVV.